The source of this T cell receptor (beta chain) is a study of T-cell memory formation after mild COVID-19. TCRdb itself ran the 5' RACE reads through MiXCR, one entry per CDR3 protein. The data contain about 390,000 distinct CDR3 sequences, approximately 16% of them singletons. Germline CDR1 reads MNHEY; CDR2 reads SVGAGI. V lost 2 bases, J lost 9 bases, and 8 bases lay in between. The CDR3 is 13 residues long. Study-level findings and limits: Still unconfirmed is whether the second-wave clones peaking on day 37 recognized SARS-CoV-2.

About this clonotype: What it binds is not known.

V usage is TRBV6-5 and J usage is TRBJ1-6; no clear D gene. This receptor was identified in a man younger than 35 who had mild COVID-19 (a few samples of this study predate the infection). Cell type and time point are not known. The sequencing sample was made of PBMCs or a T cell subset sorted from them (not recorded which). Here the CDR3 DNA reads TGTGCCAGCAGTTACAGTAATGGTTCACCCCTCCACTTT. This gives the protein CASSYSNGSPLHF.